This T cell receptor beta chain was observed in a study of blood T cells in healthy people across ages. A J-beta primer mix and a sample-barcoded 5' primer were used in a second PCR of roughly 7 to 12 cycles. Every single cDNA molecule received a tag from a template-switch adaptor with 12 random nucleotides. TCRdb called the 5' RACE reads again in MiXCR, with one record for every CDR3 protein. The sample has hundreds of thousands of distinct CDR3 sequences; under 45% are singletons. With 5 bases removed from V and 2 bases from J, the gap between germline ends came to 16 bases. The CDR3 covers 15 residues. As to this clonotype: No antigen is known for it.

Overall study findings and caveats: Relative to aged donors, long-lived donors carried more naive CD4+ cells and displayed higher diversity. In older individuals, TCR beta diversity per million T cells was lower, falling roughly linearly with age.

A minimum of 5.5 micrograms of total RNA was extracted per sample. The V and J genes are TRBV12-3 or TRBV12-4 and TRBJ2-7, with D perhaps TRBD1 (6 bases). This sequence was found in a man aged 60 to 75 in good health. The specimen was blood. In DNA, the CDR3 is TGTGCCAGCAGTACCTCAGGGGCATACGCCTACGAGCAGTACTTC. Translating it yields CASSTSGAYAYEQYF.